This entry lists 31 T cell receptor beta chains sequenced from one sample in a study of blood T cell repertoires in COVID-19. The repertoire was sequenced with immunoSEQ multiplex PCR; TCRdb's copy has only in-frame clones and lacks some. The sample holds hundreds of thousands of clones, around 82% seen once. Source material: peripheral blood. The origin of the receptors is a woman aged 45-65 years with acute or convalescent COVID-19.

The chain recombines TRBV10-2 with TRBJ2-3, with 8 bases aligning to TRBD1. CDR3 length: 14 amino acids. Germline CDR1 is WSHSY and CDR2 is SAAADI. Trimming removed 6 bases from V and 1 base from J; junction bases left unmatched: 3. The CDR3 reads CASSGQGRTDTQYF. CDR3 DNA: TGCGCCAGCAGCGGACAGGGACGCACAGATACGCAGTATTTT.

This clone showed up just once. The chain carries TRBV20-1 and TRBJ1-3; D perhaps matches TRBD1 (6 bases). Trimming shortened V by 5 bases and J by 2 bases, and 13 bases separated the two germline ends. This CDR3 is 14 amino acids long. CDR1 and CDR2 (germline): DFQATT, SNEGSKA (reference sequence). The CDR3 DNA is TGCAGTGCTCGTGGCGCAGGGGCTGGAAACACCATATATTTT. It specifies CSARGAGAGNTIYF.

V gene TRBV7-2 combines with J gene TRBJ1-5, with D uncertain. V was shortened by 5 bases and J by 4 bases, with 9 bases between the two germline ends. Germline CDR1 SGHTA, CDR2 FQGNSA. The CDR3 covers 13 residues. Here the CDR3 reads CASSQQTNQPQHF. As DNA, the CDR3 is TGTGCCAGCAGCCAACAGACAAATCAGCCCCAGCATTTT.

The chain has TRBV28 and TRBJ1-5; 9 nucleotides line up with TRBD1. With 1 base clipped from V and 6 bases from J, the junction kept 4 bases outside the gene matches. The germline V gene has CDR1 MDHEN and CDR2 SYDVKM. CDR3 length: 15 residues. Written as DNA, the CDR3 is TGTGCCAGCAGTTTATTGGGACAGGGAGGTCAGCCCCAGCATTTT. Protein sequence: CASSLLGQGGQPQHF.

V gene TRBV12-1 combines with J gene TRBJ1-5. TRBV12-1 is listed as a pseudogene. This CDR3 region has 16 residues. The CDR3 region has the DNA TGTGCCAGCAGCTTAGCAAAAGGCGGGGGGTTGGAGCCCCAGCATTTT. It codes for CASSLAKGGGLEPQHF.

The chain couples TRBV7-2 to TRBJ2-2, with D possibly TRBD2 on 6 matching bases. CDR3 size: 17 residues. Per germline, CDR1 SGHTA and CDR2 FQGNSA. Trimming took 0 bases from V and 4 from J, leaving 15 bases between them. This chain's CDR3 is CASSLARRGVATGELFF. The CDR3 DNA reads TGTGCCAGCAGCTTAGCAAGGAGGGGAGTGGCCACCGGGGAGCTGTTTTTT.

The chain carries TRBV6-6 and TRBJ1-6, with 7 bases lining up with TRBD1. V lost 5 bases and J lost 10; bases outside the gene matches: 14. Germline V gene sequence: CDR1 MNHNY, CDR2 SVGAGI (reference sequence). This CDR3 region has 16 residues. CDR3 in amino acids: CASSRQGAGGGSPLHF. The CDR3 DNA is TGTGCCAGCAGTCGACAGGGTGCGGGAGGTGGCTCACCCCTCCACTTT.

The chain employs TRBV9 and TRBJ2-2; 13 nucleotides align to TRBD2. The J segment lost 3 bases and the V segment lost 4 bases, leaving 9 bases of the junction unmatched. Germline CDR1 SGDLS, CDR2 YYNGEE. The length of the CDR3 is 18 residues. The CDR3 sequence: CASSPFGLAGVDTGELFF. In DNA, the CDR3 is TGTGCCAGCAGCCCTTTCGGACTAGCGGGAGTAGACACCGGGGAGCTGTTTTTT.

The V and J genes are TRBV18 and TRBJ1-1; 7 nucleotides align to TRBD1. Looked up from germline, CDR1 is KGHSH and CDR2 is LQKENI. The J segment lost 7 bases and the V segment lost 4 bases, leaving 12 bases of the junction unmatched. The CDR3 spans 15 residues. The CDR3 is CASSQSTGAGGEAFF. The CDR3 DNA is TGTGCCAGCTCACAATCTACAGGGGCGGGGGGTGAAGCTTTCTTT. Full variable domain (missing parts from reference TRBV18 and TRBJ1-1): NAGVMQNPRHLVRRRGQEARLRCSPMKGHSHVYWYRQLPEEGLKFMVYLQKENIIDESGMPKERFSAEFPKEGPSILRIQQVVRGDSAAYFCASSQSTGAGGEAFFGQGTRLTVV.

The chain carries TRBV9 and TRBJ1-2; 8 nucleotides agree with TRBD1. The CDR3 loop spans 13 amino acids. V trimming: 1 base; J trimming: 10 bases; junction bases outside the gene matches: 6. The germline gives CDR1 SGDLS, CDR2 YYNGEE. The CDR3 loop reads CASSVLGQGYYTF. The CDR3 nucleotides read TGTGCCAGCAGCGTACTAGGACAGGGATACTACACCTTC.

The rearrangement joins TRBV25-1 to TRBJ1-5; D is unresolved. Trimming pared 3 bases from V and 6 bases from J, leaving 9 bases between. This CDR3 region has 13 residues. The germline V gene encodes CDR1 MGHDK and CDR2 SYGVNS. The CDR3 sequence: CASSDSSGQPQHF. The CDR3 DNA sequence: TGTGCCAGCAGTGACTCTAGCGGTCAGCCCCAGCATTTT.

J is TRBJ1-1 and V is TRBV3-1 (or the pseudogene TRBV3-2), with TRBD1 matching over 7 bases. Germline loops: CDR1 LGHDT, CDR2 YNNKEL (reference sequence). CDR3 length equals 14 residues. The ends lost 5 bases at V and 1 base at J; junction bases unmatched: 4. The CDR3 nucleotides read TGTGCCAGCAGCGTCAGGGGGACGAACACTGAAGCTTTCTTT. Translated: CASSVRGTNTEAFF.

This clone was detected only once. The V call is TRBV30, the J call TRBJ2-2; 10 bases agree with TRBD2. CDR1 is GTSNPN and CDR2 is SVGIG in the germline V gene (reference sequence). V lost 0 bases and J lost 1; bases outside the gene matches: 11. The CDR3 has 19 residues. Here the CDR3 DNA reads TGTGCCTGGAGTGTAACGTGGCTAGCGGGAGCTCTGAACACCGGGGAGCTGTTTTTT. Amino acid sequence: CAWSVTWLAGALNTGELFF.

The CDR3 loop reads CASSQDLTGRGPNEKLFF. CDR3 sequence (DNA): TGTGCCAGCAGCCAAGATCTGACTGGGCGGGGCCCTAATGAAAAACTGTTTTTT. The chain links TRBV14 to TRBJ1-4, with D possibly matching TRBD1 (5 bases). The CDR3 is 18 amino acids. V was trimmed by 0 bases and J by 3 bases, leaving 17 bases between them. Germline loops: CDR1 SGHDN, CDR2 FVKESK.

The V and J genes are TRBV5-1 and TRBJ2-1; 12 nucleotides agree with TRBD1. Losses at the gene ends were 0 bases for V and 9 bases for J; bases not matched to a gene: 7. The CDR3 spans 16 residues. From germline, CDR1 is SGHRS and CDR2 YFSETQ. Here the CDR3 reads CASSLAGQGAFGEQFF. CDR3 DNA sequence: TGCGCCAGCAGCTTGGCGGGACAGGGGGCATTCGGTGAGCAGTTCTTC.

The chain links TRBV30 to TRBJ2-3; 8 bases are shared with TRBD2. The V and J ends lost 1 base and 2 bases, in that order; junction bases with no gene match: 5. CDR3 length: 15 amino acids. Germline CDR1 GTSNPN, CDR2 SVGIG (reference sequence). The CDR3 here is CAWSEVAGFTDTQYF. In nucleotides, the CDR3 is TGTGCCTGGAGTGAGGTAGCGGGGTTCACAGATACGCAGTATTTT.

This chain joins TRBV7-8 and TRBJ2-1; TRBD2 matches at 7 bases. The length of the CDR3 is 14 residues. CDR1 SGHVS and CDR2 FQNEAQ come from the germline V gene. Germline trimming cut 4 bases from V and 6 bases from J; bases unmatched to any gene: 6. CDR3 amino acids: CASSSRDYLNEQFF. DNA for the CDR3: TGTGCCAGCAGCTCGCGGGACTACCTCAATGAGCAGTTCTTC.

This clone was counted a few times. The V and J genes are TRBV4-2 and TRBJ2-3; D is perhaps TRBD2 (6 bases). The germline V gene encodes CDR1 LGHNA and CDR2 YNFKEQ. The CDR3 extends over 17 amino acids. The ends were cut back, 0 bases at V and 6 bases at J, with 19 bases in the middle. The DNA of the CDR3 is TGTGCCAGCAGCCAAGATCCTGGAGGGACTGCTTGGGATACGCAGTATTTT. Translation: CASSQDPGGTAWDTQYF.

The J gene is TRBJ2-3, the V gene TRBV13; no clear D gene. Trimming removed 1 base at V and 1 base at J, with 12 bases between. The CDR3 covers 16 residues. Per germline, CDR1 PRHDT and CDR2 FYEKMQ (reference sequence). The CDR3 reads CASSLVAVSGTDTQYF. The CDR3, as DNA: TGTGCCAGCAGCTTAGTTGCGGTGTCCGGCACAGATACGCAGTATTTT.

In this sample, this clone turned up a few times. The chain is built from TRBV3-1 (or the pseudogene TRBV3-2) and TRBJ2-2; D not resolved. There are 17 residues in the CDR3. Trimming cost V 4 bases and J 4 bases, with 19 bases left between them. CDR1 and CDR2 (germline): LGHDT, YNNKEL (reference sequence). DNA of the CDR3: TGTGCCAGCAGCCCCGAGAGTGTCCCGTTAAGCACCGGGGAGCTGTTTTTT. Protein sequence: CASSPESVPLSTGELFF.

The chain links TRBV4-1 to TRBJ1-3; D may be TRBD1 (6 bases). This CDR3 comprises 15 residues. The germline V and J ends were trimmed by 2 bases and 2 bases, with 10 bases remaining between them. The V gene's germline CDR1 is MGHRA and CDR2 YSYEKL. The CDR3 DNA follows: TGCGCCAGCAGCCAACCCGGACAGACTGGAAACACCATATATTTT. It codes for CASSQPGQTGNTIYF.

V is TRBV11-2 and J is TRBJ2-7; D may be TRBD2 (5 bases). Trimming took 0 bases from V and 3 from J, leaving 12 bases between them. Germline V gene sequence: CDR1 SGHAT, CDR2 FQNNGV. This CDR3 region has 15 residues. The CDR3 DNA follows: TGTGCCAGCAGCTTAGAACTAGTTAGCCTCTACGAGCAGTACTTC. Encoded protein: CASSLELVSLYEQYF.

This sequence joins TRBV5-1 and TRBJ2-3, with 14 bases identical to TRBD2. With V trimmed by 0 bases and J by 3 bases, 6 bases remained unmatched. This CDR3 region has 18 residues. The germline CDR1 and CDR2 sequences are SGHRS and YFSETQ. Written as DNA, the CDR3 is TGCGCCAGCAGCTTGGTTCGGGGGACTAGCGGGAGTACAGATACGCAGTATTTT. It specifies CASSLVRGTSGSTDTQYF.

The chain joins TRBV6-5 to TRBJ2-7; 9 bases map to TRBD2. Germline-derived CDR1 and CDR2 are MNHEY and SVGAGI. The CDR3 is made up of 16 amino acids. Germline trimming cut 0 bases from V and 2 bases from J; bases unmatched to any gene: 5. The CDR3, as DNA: TGTGCCAGCAGTTACTCGGGCCTAGCGGGGCCCTACGAGCAGTACTTC. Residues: CASSYSGLAGPYEQYF.

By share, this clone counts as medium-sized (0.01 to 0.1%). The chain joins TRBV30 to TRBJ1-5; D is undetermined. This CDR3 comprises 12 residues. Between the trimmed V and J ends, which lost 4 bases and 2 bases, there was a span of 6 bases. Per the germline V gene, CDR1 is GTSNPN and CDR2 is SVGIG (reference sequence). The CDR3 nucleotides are TGTGCCTGGAAGGAGGGCAATCAGCCCCAGCATTTT. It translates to CAWKEGNQPQHF.

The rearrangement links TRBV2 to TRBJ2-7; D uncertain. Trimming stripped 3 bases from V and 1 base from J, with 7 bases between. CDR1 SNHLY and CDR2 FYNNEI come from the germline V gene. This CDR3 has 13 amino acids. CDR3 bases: TGTGCCAGCAGTGATGAGGATTCCTACGAGCAGTACTTC. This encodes CASSDEDSYEQYF.

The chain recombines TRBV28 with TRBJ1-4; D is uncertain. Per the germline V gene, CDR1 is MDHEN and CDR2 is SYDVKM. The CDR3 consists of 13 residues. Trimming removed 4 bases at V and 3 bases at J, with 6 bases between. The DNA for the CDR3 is TGTGCCAGCAGTTCCGGGGCTAATGAAAAACTGTTTTTT. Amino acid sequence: CASSSGANEKLFF.

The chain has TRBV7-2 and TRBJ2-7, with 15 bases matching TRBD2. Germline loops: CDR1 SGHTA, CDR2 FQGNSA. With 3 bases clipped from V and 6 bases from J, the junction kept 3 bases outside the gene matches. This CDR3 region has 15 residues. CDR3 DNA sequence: TGTGCCAGCAGCTTTCTGGGACTAGCGGGAGGCGAGCAGTACTTC. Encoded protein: CASSFLGLAGGEQYF.

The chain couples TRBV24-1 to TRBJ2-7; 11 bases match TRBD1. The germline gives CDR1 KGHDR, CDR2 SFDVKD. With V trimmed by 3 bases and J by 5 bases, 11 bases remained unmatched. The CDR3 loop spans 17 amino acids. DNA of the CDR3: TGTGCCACCAGTGATCCGCAGAGGACAGGGGGCAGGAACGAGCAGTACTTC. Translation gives CATSDPQRTGGRNEQYF.

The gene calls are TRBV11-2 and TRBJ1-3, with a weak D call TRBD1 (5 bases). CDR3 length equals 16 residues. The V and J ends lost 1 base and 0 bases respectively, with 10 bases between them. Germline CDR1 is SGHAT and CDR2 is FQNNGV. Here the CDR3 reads CASSLAGMSSGNTIYF. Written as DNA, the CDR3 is TGTGCCAGCAGCTTAGCAGGGATGAGCTCTGGAAACACCATATATTTT.

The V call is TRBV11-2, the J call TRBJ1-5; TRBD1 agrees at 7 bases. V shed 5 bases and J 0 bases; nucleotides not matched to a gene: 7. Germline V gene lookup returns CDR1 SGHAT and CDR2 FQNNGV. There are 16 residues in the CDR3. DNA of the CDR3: TGTGCCAGCAGCCCAGGGGACAGTTATAGCAATCAGCCCCAGCATTTT. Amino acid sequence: CASSPGDSYSNQPQHF.